The 32 T cell receptor beta chains presented below share a single source sample, sequenced in a study of identical twins. TCRdb re-called the 5' RACE reads through MiXCR, storing one row per CDR3 protein. The sample holds roughly 1.6 million distinct CDR3 sequences; 25% to 35% are singletons and the top ten take around 0.3%. Sequencing was performed on cord blood. Source of these receptors: a newborn girl in good health.

This clonotype was picked up a small number of times. The chain has TRBV6-6 and TRBJ2-7; no clear D gene. The CDR3 is made up of 14 amino acids. Trimming took 2 bases from V and 2 from J, leaving 10 bases between them. Per germline, CDR1 MNHNY and CDR2 SVGAGI (reference sequence). In DNA form, the CDR3 reads TGTGCCAGCAGTTACGCAGGTTTGGCCTACGAGCAGTACTTC. This translates into CASSYAGLAYEQYF.

The V gene is TRBV5-1, the J gene TRBJ2-4; a possible D gene is TRBD2 (5 bases). There are 16 residues in the CDR3. Germline V lookup: CDR1 SGHRS, CDR2 YFSETQ. V gave up 3 bases and J gave up 0 bases, with 13 bases separating them. CDR3 residues: CASSSLGGIAKNIQYF. The CDR3 coding sequence is TGCGCCAGCAGCTCTCTAGGAGGTATAGCCAAAAACATTCAGTACTTC.

The sample holds a few counts of this clonotype. V is TRBV2 and J is TRBJ2-3; a possible D gene is TRBD2 (5 bases). V lost 2 bases and J lost 0, with 9 bases in between. The CDR3 contains 15 residues. Germline loops: CDR1 SNHLY, CDR2 FYNNEI. The CDR3, as DNA: TGTGCCAGCAGTGAAAGACGGACTAGCACAGATACGCAGTATTTT. It yields the protein CASSERRTSTDTQYF.

Only a few counts were recorded for this clonotype. The V gene is TRBV10-3, the J gene TRBJ1-1; a weak D match, TRBD1 (6 bases). V lost 5 bases and J 4 bases, leaving 11 bases between the germline ends. CDR3 size: 13 residues. Germline CDR1 and CDR2: ENHRY and SYGVKD. CDR3 sequence reads: CAISLTGFTEAFF. The CDR3 DNA reads TGTGCCATCAGTCTTACAGGGTTCACTGAAGCTTTCTTT.

CDR3 loop: CASSFKRLSWDTQYF. CDR3 bases: TGTGCCAGCAGTTTCAAGAGGTTGTCGTGGGATACGCAGTATTTT. This sequence joins TRBV12-3 or TRBV12-4 and TRBJ2-3; D is unresolved. The CDR3 has 15 residues. Between the trimmed V and J ends, which lost 3 bases and 6 bases, there was a span of 16 bases.

This clonotype was detected only a few times. CDR3 in DNA: TGTGCCATCAGTGAGTCCTCGGACAGGGGCGCTTTCTTT. The encoded protein is CAISESSDRGAFF. This sequence joins TRBV10-3 and TRBJ1-1; TRBD1 matches 9 bases. Germline CDR1 and CDR2: ENHRY and SYGVKD. The CDR3 totals 13 residues. Trimming at V came to 0 bases and at J to 11 bases, leaving 4 bases not matched to a gene.

Ten or more counts support this clonotype. The J gene is TRBJ2-5, the V gene TRBV13, with 7 bases lining up with TRBD2. Germline V gene lookup returns CDR1 PRHDT and CDR2 FYEKMQ (reference sequence). The junction had 6 bases not matched to a gene; V was cut back by 2 bases and J by 3 bases. The CDR3 has 15 residues. CDR3 region: CASSLLPSGKETQYF. In DNA, the CDR3 is TGTGCCAGCAGCTTATTGCCCAGCGGGAAAGAGACCCAGTACTTC. Full variable domain (remainder filled in from reference TRBV13 and TRBJ2-5): AAGVIQSPRHLIKEKRETATLKCYPIPRHDTVYWYQQGPGQDPQFLISFYEKMQSDKGSIPDRFSAQQFSDYHSELNMSSLELGDSALYFCASSLLPSGKETQYFGPGTRLLVL.

The chain has TRBV19 and TRBJ2-5; D may be TRBD2 (6 bases). Germline V gives CDR1 LNHDA, CDR2 SQIVND (reference sequence). There are 13 residues in the CDR3. Trimming shortened V by 6 bases and J by 11 bases, and 19 bases separated the two germline ends. The CDR3 region is CASRSGEAGEQYF. The CDR3 coding sequence is TGTGCCAGTAGATCGGGGGAGGCAGGAGAGCAGTACTTC.

This clonotype was picked up a small number of times. The chain couples TRBV29-1 to TRBJ2-5, with 10 bases lining up with TRBD2. J gave up 0 bases and V 7 bases, and 14 bases lay outside the gene matches. Per the germline V gene, CDR1 is SQVTM and CDR2 is ANQGSEA. CDR3 length: 17 residues. CDR3 protein: CSARSWGAGGYQETQYF. CDR3 sequence (DNA): TGCAGCGCGAGAAGCTGGGGAGCGGGAGGGTACCAAGAGACCCAGTACTTC.

This clonotype has only one observation. Here the CDR3 DNA reads TGCAGTGCTCCCCAAACGCTTCCCAGCGGGGGGTCCTACAATGAGCAGTACTTC. It encodes CSAPQTLPSGGSYNEQYF. The chain couples TRBV20-1 to TRBJ2-7; 9 nucleotides line up with TRBD2. The CDR3 totals 18 residues. Germline CDR1 reads DFQATT; CDR2 reads SNEGSKA (reference sequence). With 5 bases clipped from V and 7 bases from J, the junction kept 24 bases outside the gene matches.

The CDR3 loop is CSATRAPRGNTIYF. For the CDR3, the DNA is TGCAGTGCTACCCGGGCCCCCCGCGGAAACACCATATATTTT. V is TRBV20-1 and J is TRBJ1-3; no definite D call. CDR3 size: 14 residues. V was trimmed by 4 bases and J by 4 bases, leaving 14 bases between them. Germline V gene lookup returns CDR1 DFQATT and CDR2 SNEGSKA (reference sequence).

With respect to this clonotype: The junction departs from germline at one end; a sequencing error may be responsible. The chain has TRBV27 and TRBJ2-1, with 12 bases aligning to TRBD2. The CDR3 runs 16 residues. Germline CDR1 and CDR2: MNHEY and SMNVEV (reference sequence). CDR3 amino acids: CASSLYPSGRGNGQFF. The CDR3 coding sequence is TGTGCCAGCAGTCTTTACCCTAGCGGGAGGGGCAATGGGCAGTTCTTC.

The CDR3 loop is CASTPGSLYNEQYF. The CDR3 region has the DNA TGTGCCAGCACTCCGGGGTCTCTCTACAATGAGCAGTACTTC. This chain uses TRBV6-5 with TRBJ2-1; D might be TRBD2 (5 bases). The DNA end is more similar to TRBJ2-7, so the J call may be wrong. Germline V gene sequence: CDR1 MNHEY, CDR2 SVGAGI. The CDR3 extends over 14 amino acids.

This sequence joins TRBV20-1 and TRBJ2-3; D may be TRBD1 (5 bases). Trimming removed 3 bases at V and 2 bases at J, with 15 bases between. CDR3 size: 15 residues. Germline assignment: CDR1 DFQATT and CDR2 SNEGSKA (reference sequence). This chain's CDR3 is CSASHRGAATDTQYF. The CDR3 nucleotides are TGCAGTGCTAGTCATCGTGGGGCAGCCACAGATACGCAGTATTTT.

V is TRBV24-1 and J is TRBJ1-2, with no clear D. There are 12 residues in the CDR3. The V and J ends lost 1 base and 4 bases respectively, with 3 bases between them. From germline, CDR1 is KGHDR and CDR2 SFDVKD. The CDR3 coding sequence is TGTGCCACCAGTGATTTTCGCTATGGCTACACCTTC. Translation gives CATSDFRYGYTF.

The CDR3 nucleotides read TGTGCCAGCGGCCGGGACTCTTTAGGCGAGCAGTACTTC. Translating gives CASGRDSLGEQYF. The rearrangement joins TRBV28 to TRBJ2-5, with D possibly TRBD2 on 6 matching bases. The J call may not be correct, given that the DNA end is closer to TRBJ2-7. The CDR3 consists of 13 residues. The germline V gene has CDR1 MDHEN and CDR2 SYDVKM.

This clonotype was detected ten times or more. The chain combines TRBV10-3 with TRBJ2-7; 10 bases match TRBD2. This CDR3 is built from 17 residues. V lost 2 bases and J lost 6; bases outside the gene matches: 13. CDR1 is ENHRY and CDR2 is SYGVKD in the germline V gene. The CDR3 region has the DNA TGTGCCATCAGTGAGGGACTAGCGGTTCCCACGGCGGTCGAGCAGTACTTC. Protein: CAISEGLAVPTAVEQYF.

This clonotype was seen a few times. The chain employs TRBV7-9 and TRBJ1-5; 8 bases agree with TRBD1. CDR3 length equals 17 residues. Germline V lookup: CDR1 SEHNR, CDR2 FQNEAQ (reference sequence). J gave up 0 bases and V 5 bases, and 9 bases lay outside the gene matches. The chain's CDR3 is CASSTGQGRYSNQPQHF. In nucleotides, the CDR3 is TGTGCCAGCAGCACCGGACAGGGACGGTATAGCAATCAGCCCCAGCATTTT.

The V gene is TRBV12-3 or TRBV12-4, the J gene TRBJ2-4; D call uncertain. With 2 bases removed from V and 0 bases from J, the gap between germline ends came to 8 bases. The CDR3 spans 15 residues. CDR3 amino acids: CASSLPRIAKNIQYF. The CDR3 DNA reads TGTGCCAGCAGTTTACCCCGCATAGCCAAAAACATTCAGTACTTC.

The sample holds a few counts of this clonotype. This chain links TRBV30 with TRBJ2-5; 10 positions agree with TRBD2. V was pared by 0 bases and J by 2 bases, with 3 bases of the junction left unmatched. The CDR3 loop spans 15 amino acids. Germline V CDR1 and CDR2: GTSNPN, SVGIG (reference sequence). CDR3 amino acids: CAWSVQLAGQETQYF. The DNA of the CDR3 is TGTGCCTGGAGTGTTCAACTAGCGGGGCAAGAGACCCAGTACTTC.

Points on this clonotype: An end of the junction does not agree with germline; a read error may underlie this. This chain connects TRBV5-1 to TRBJ2-7, with D tentatively TRBD1 (6 bases). Looked up from germline, CDR1 is SGHRS and CDR2 is YFSETQ. The CDR3 length is 13 residues. CDR3 region: CASSRTAPYEQYF. The CDR3, as DNA: TGTGCCAGCAGTCGGACAGCCCCCTACGAGCAGTACTTC.

The V gene is TRBV27, the J gene TRBJ2-1; tentative D call: TRBD1 (7 bases). Deletions cut 2 bases from V and 9 bases from J, with 14 bases between. The germline V gene has CDR1 MNHEY and CDR2 SMNVEV (reference sequence). The length of the CDR3 is 14 residues. Here the CDR3 DNA reads TGTGCCAGCAGTTTAACCGGGCAGGGGGGTGAGCAGTTCTTC. It specifies CASSLTGQGGEQFF.

This clonotype showed up just a few times. The chain recombines TRBV5-1 with TRBJ1-5; D unresolved. V lost 0 bases, J lost 4 bases, and 11 bases lay in between. The CDR3 is 15 residues long. Germline assignment: CDR1 SGHRS and CDR2 YFSETQ. The CDR3 is CASSLAWGGNQPQHF. CDR3 sequence (DNA): TGCGCCAGCAGCTTGGCTTGGGGAGGGAATCAGCCCCAGCATTTT.

This CDR3 is CATSTEGFNYGYTF. For the CDR3, the DNA is TGTGCCACCAGCACCGAGGGGTTTAACTATGGCTACACCTTC. This chain links TRBV15 with TRBJ1-2; tentatively, D is TRBD1 (5 bases). The germline V and J ends were trimmed by 4 bases and 1 base, with 10 bases remaining between them. Germline V lookup: CDR1 LNHNV, CDR2 YYDKDF (reference sequence). This CDR3 comprises 14 residues.

This clonotype was seen only a few times. This CDR3 is CASSQDPVGGAKETQYF. The CDR3 DNA sequence: TGTGCCAGCAGCCAAGACCCTGTTGGCGGGGCTAAAGAGACCCAGTACTTC. The chain recombines TRBV4-2 with TRBJ2-5; a possible D gene is TRBD2 (6 bases). V lost 0 bases to trimming and J lost 3 bases, with 17 bases between them. This CDR3 has 17 residues. Germline CDR1 LGHNA, CDR2 YNFKEQ.

The chain uses TRBV29-1 and TRBJ2-5; maybe TRBD2 (5 bases). The CDR3 is 14 residues long. With 0 bases removed from V and 1 base from J, the gap between germline ends came to 9 bases. CDR1 is SQVTM, CDR2 ANQGSEA, per germline. The CDR3 spells CSVEERRIQETQYF. For the CDR3, the DNA is TGCAGCGTTGAAGAACGGAGGATCCAAGAGACCCAGTACTTC. Using reference TRBV29-1 and TRBJ2-5 for the parts outside the CDR3, the full variable domain is SAVISQKPSRDICQRGTSLTIQCQVDSQVTMMFWYRQQPGQSLTLIATANQGSEATYESGFVIDKFPISRPNLTFSTLTVSNMSPEDSSIYLCSVEERRIQETQYFGPGTRLLVL.

This sequence joins TRBV20-1 and TRBJ1-2, with D unresolved. Germline V CDR1 and CDR2: DFQATT, SNEGSKA (reference sequence). V lost 6 bases, J lost 4 bases, and 21 bases lay in between. This CDR3 contains 15 residues. DNA for the CDR3: TGCAGTGCCCGGACGGAAGCCTTCTACGTCTATGGCTACACCTTC. As protein: CSARTEAFYVYGYTF.

This clonotype was counted a few times. The V and J genes are TRBV6-6 and TRBJ2-5, with D possibly matching TRBD2 (7 bases). Germline V gives CDR1 MNHNY, CDR2 SVGAGI (reference sequence). The CDR3 loop spans 13 amino acids. V lost 2 bases to trimming and J lost 6 bases, with 10 bases between them. The DNA of the CDR3 is TGTGCCAGCAGTTACGGGGGGGCCAAGACCCAGTACTTC. Translated: CASSYGGAKTQYF.

The chain recombines TRBV28 with TRBJ2-4; 9 bases line up with TRBD1. The tail of the sequence fits TRBJ2-7 better, so the J call may be wrong. Germline assignment: CDR1 MDHEN and CDR2 SYDVKM. This CDR3 is 14 amino acids long. This chain's CDR3 is CASSSRTGDFEQYF. The CDR3 region has the DNA TGTGCCAGCAGTTCGAGGACAGGGGATTTCGAGCAGTACTTC.

This clonotype was seen a few times. The chain carries TRBV7-9 and TRBJ1-5; D is possibly TRBD1 (6 bases). CDR1 and CDR2 from the germline V gene are SEHNR and FQNEAQ (reference sequence). The V gene lost 4 bases and the J gene lost 3 bases, with 10 bases spanning the gap. The CDR3 covers 14 residues. This CDR3 reads CASSWGQDNQPQHF. CDR3 bases: TGTGCCAGCAGCTGGGGACAAGACAATCAGCCCCAGCATTTT. Looking up the rest from reference TRBV7-9 and TRBJ1-5 gives the full variable domain: DTGVSQNPRHKITKRGQNVTFRCDPISEHNRLYWYRQTLGQGPEFLTYFQNEAQLEKSRLLSDRFSAERPKGSFSTLEIQRTEQGDSAMYLCASSWGQDNQPQHFGDGTRLSIL.

This clonotype has more than one count but fewer than ten. The chain has TRBV20-1 and TRBJ2-3; 11 nucleotides align to TRBD2. This CDR3 spans 14 amino acids. The V segment lost 3 bases and the J segment 7 bases; nucleotides outside the gene matches: 6. The germline gives CDR1 DFQATT, CDR2 SNEGSKA (reference sequence). The CDR3 reads CSASGTSGLNTQYF. CDR3 DNA sequence: TGCAGTGCTAGCGGGACTAGCGGCTTAAATACGCAGTATTTT.

CDR3 nucleotides: TGCGCCAGCAGCCAAGTAATCTCGGGACTAGCGGGAACAGATACGCAGTATTTT. Translation: CASSQVISGLAGTDTQYF. V gene TRBV4-1 combines with J gene TRBJ2-3; 13 nucleotides match TRBD2. This CDR3 comprises 18 residues. V lost 1 base to trimming and J lost 3 bases; unmatched junction nucleotides: 7. CDR1 and CDR2 (germline): MGHRA, YSYEKL.